Below, 17 T cell receptor beta chains from the same sample are listed, as sequenced in a study of cytomegalovirus exposure and HLA in healthy donors. This PCR relied on a set of 60 Vbeta primers and 13 Jbeta primers. Libraries were prepared by immunoSEQ multiplex PCR; TCRdb keeps only in-frame clonotypes and omits some of them. The sample data list 45,000 to 55,000 clones. The source material was PBMCs. The receptors come from a woman between 45 and 65 years old in good health and CMV-seropositive.

This sequence joins TRBV10-1 and TRBJ2-1; TRBD2 might be the D (6 bases). Germline V lookup: CDR1 WNHNN, CDR2 SYGVQD (reference sequence). CDR3 length: 14 residues. Deletions cut 8 bases from V and 9 bases from J, with 20 bases between. CDR3 sequence reads: CASSPIAALGEQFF. Here the CDR3 DNA reads TGCGCCAGCTCCCCAATAGCGGCCTTGGGTGAGCAGTTCTTC.

On this clone: Other DNA variants within this sample encode the same CDR3. This chain connects TRBV10-2 to TRBJ2-1; 8 bases fit TRBD2. Looked up from germline, CDR1 is WSHSY and CDR2 is SAAADI. V was pared by 5 bases and J by 1 base, with 7 bases of the junction left unmatched. The CDR3 sequence is 16 residues long. CDR3 region: CASSPGGASSYNEQFF. As DNA, the CDR3 is TGCGCCAGCAGTCCGGGGGGGGCCAGTTCCTACAATGAGCAGTTCTTC.

In DNA form, the CDR3 reads TGTGCCAGTAGTATTAGCGGCGCTAATGAAAAACTGTTTTTT. Its protein product is CASSISGANEKLFF. This chain connects TRBV19 to TRBJ1-4, with D hard to call. The CDR3 extends over 14 amino acids. Trimming stripped 3 bases from V and 3 bases from J, with 8 bases between. Germline-derived CDR1 and CDR2 are LNHDA and SQIVND (reference sequence).

V gene TRBV6-5 combines with J gene TRBJ2-7, with a possible D match to TRBD1 (6 bases). Germline V gene data show CDR1 as MNHEY and CDR2 as SVGAGI. The CDR3 extends over 16 amino acids. With 0 bases removed from V and 6 bases from J, the gap between germline ends came to 18 bases. CDR3: CASSYSDEGHSSEQYF. DNA for the CDR3: TGTGCCAGCAGTTACTCAGACGAGGGACATTCCAGCGAGCAGTACTTC.

The V and J genes are TRBV7-2 and TRBJ2-7; perhaps TRBD2 as D (6 bases). The germline V gene has CDR1 SGHTA and CDR2 FQGNSA. This CDR3 is 13 amino acids long. Trimming shortened V by 7 bases and J by 1 base, and 11 bases separated the two germline ends. The CDR3 loop reads CASTIGLSYEQYF. For the CDR3, the DNA is TGTGCCAGCACCATAGGACTATCCTACGAGCAGTACTTC.

The chain employs TRBV7-9 and TRBJ1-6, with a tentative D call TRBD1 (6 bases). CDR3 size: 16 residues. Germline V gene lookup returns CDR1 SEHNR and CDR2 FQNEAQ (reference sequence). V dropped 5 bases and J dropped 9 bases, with 20 bases sitting between them. The CDR3 DNA is TGTGCCAGCAGCATCCCCTGGGGGGGCGAAGTTTCACCCCTCCACTTT. This codes for CASSIPWGGEVSPLHF.

This rearrangement joins TRBV4-2 to TRBJ2-1, with D perhaps matching TRBD2 (6 bases). The CDR3 covers 16 residues. Looked up from germline, CDR1 is LGHNA and CDR2 is YNFKEQ. V lost 0 bases to trimming and J lost 2 bases, with 11 bases between them. The CDR3 region is CASSQDGAGAYNEQFF. The CDR3 bases are TGTGCCAGCAGCCAAGATGGAGCGGGCGCCTACAATGAGCAGTTCTTC.

The chain combines TRBV6-5 with TRBJ2-7; no clear D gene. There are 15 residues in the CDR3. Germline V CDR1 and CDR2: MNHEY, SVGAGI. The V end was cut by 0 bases, the J end by 1 base, with 10 bases between. CDR3 amino acids: CASSYSTARSYEQYF. The CDR3 DNA is TGTGCCAGCAGTTACTCGACGGCCAGGTCCTACGAGCAGTACTTC.

Worth noting for this clone: Other DNA sequences in this specimen translate into the identical CDR3. The rearrangement joins TRBV6-6 to TRBJ2-2; 7 bases match TRBD1. The CDR3 length is 16 residues. Germline CDR1 reads MNHNY; CDR2 reads SVGAGI (reference sequence). Unmatched junction bases numbered 9, after V lost 2 bases and J lost 6 bases. CDR3 DNA: TGTGCCAGCAGTTACACAGGGAAGGGGGCCTCCGGGGAGCTGTTTTTT. Amino acid sequence: CASSYTGKGASGELFF.

The V and J genes are TRBV25-1 and TRBJ1-2, with 10 bases fitting TRBD1. Germline CDR1 MGHDK, CDR2 SYGVNS. Unmatched junction bases numbered 2, after V lost 2 bases and J lost 2 bases. The CDR3 length is 15 residues. As DNA, the CDR3 is TGTGCCAGCAGTGAACCGGGACAGGGGAACTATGGCTACACCTTC. Translated, it gives CASSEPGQGNYGYTF.

The chain links TRBV28 to TRBJ2-5, with a possible D match to TRBD2 (5 bases). The CDR3 is made up of 15 amino acids. Trimming pared 3 bases from V and 1 base from J, leaving 12 bases between. Germline CDR1 is MDHEN and CDR2 is SYDVKM. This CDR3 is CASSLPGLLQETQYF. The CDR3 DNA reads as TGTGCCAGCAGTTTGCCCGGACTGCTCCAAGAGACCCAGTACTTC.

The chain uses TRBV28 and TRBJ2-2; 9 bases align to TRBD2. The CDR3 is 15 residues long. Germline lookup yields CDR1 MDHEN and CDR2 SYDVKM. J gave up 4 bases and V 8 bases, and 8 bases lay outside the gene matches. The CDR3 is CASLAGGVLTGELFF. The CDR3 DNA reads as TGTGCCAGCCTCGCGGGGGGGGTCCTCACCGGGGAGCTGTTTTTT. Using reference TRBV28 and TRBJ2-2 for the parts outside the CDR3, the full variable domain is DVKVTQSSRYLVKRTGEKVFLECVQDMDHENMFWYRQDPGLGLRLIYFSYDVKMKEKGDIPEGYSVSREKKERFSLILESASTNQTSMYLCASLAGGVLTGELFFGEGSRLTVL.

V and J are TRBV7-9 and TRBJ1-6; D perhaps matches TRBD1 (5 bases). V was clipped by 1 base and J by 8 bases, with 6 bases between them. Germline loops: CDR1 SEHNR, CDR2 FQNEAQ (reference sequence). CDR3 length equals 13 residues. The CDR3 is CASSLGQYSPLHF. The CDR3 coding sequence is TGTGCCAGCAGCTTAGGACAGTATTCACCCCTCCACTTT. Supplemented by reference TRBV7-9 and TRBJ1-6, the full variable domain reads DTGVSQNPRHKITKRGQNVTFRCDPISEHNRLYWYRQTLGQGPEFLTYFQNEAQLEKSRLLSDRFSAERPKGSFSTLEIQRTEQGDSAMYLCASSLGQYSPLHFGNGTRLTVT.

The chain uses TRBV7-2 and TRBJ1-5; TRBD1 matches at 9 bases. This CDR3 comprises 16 residues. J was trimmed by 1 base and V by 4 bases; bases with no gene match: 5. Germline V lookup: CDR1 SGHTA, CDR2 FQGNSA. The CDR3 region is CASSYQQGASNQPQHF. CDR3 bases: TGTGCCAGCAGCTATCAACAGGGGGCCAGCAATCAGCCCCAGCATTTT.

The J gene is TRBJ2-3, the V gene TRBV19, with TRBD2 matching over 9 bases. This CDR3 is 17 amino acids long. Germline trimming cut 8 bases from V and 4 bases from J; bases unmatched to any gene: 16. Germline CDR1 is LNHDA and CDR2 is SQIVND (reference sequence). The CDR3 here is CASRRTSAIPGADTQYF. In DNA form, the CDR3 reads TGTGCCAGTCGAAGGACTAGCGCAATACCGGGGGCAGATACGCAGTATTTT.

The gene calls are TRBV6-5 and TRBJ2-3, with D possibly matching TRBD1 (6 bases). V lost 0 bases and J 9 bases, leaving 13 bases between the germline ends. Germline assignment: CDR1 MNHEY and CDR2 SVGAGI. The CDR3 is 14 amino acids. CDR3 protein: CASSYSGAERTQYF. The CDR3 DNA reads as TGTGCCAGCAGTTACTCGGGGGCCGAGAGGACGCAGTATTTT.

This chain joins TRBV6-5 and TRBJ1-5; possible D gene TRBD1, 5 bases. Trimming removed 4 bases at V and 4 bases at J, with 8 bases between. Per the germline V gene, CDR1 is MNHEY and CDR2 is SVGAGI. The length of the CDR3 is 13 residues. The CDR3 protein is CASSFYRNQPQHF. CDR3 DNA sequence: TGTGCCAGCAGTTTCTACAGGAATCAGCCCCAGCATTTT.